This TCR beta chain originates from a study of early T cells in non-severe SARS-CoV-2 infection. This clonotype was recorded at least ten times. The CDR3 is 14 residues long. Germline V CDR1 and CDR2: KGHDR, SFDVKD. V dropped 4 bases and J dropped 10; count of bases not matched to a gene: 4. TCRdb reprocessed the 5' RACE reads via MiXCR and lists one record per CDR3 protein. The sample has 80,000 to 95,000 distinct CDR3 sequences; 12% to 15% are singletons. This TCR came from an adult who was a healthcare worker with PCR-confirmed SARS-CoV-2 infection or an uninfected control (not recorded which). The gene calls are TRBV24-1 and TRBJ2-1, with TRBD2 matching over 12 bases. Input material: whole blood. CDR3: CATSEQGLAGEQFF. The CDR3, as DNA: TGTGCCACCAGTGAACAGGGACTAGCGGGCGAGCAGTTCTTC.